This entry concerns a single TCR beta chain. This sample was taken from a study of shared clonotypes between healthy human individuals. Study details: A donor's plate count was three for CD4 naive and three for CD4 memory; CD8 naive had two and CD8 memory one.

The V gene's germline CDR1 is MNHEY and CDR2 SVGAGI. Trimming took 0 bases from V and 12 from J, leaving 6 bases between them. CDR3 length: 12 amino acids. The assay was carried out at the deep level. Assay: immunoSEQ multiplex PCR; the TCRdb copy retains only in-frame clones and omits some. Altogether millions of clones are present, approximately 92% being singletons, with the ten largest covering 0.14%. The specimen was naive CD4+ T cells sorted from blood. This sample's subset: CD45RA+ positively selected. The V call is TRBV6-5, the J call TRBJ1-6; perhaps TRBD1 as D (5 bases). The receptor's source is a man aged 18 to 35 in good health. CDR3 sequence: CASSYSGGPLHF. Written as DNA, the CDR3 is TGTGCCAGCAGTTACTCCGGGGGACCCCTCCACTTT.